What follows are 9 T cell receptor beta chains derived from one specimen sequenced in a study of regulatory T cells in long-lasting Graves disease. Noted time point: newly diagnosed GD, antithyroid drugs for less than 3 months. Preparation of the TCR library used RNA extracted from PBMCs. The TCR beta library used iRepertoire HTBI primers with Arm-PCR amplification of CDR3. TCRdb independently ran MiXCR on the multiplex PCR reads; one entry per CDR3 protein. The repertoire holds around 450,000 distinct CDR3 sequences, around 14% seen once, with 16% in the top ten. These data also featured in a second study, about T cells in Graves' hyperthyroidism and ophthalmopathy.

Sequenced material: peripheral blood mononuclear cells (PBMCs), taken at new diagnosis, from a patient treated with antithyroid drugs. The receptors were sampled from a woman aged 30 to 39 with Graves disease.

The chain combines TRBV29-1 with TRBJ2-7; D possibly matches TRBD1 or TRBD2 (5 bases each). V lost 6 bases to trimming and J lost 0 bases, with 12 bases between them. CDR3 size: 13 residues. CDR1 is SQVTM, CDR2 ANQGSEA, per germline. The CDR3 DNA follows: TGCAGCGTGAGAGGGGTGACCTCCTACGAGCAGTACTTC. Translation gives CSVRGVTSYEQYF.

Notes on this clonotype: This could be a read error, since a much larger clone is one nucleotide away. The final CDR3 position lacks the conserved phenylalanine or tryptophan, pointing to a likely read error. V usage is TRBV6-2 or TRBV6-3 and J usage is TRBJ2-5; D may be TRBD2 (5 bases). The CDR3 runs 14 residues. The V gene lost 8 bases and the J gene lost 5 bases, with 18 bases spanning the gap. The germline gives CDR1 MNHEY, CDR2 SVGEGT. The chain's CDR3 is CASSPAGLGETQYS. CDR3 DNA sequence: TGTGCCAGCTCACCGGCGGGCCTCGGGGAGACCCAGTACTCC.

This clonotype occurred many times. The chain uses TRBV5-1 and TRBJ1-2, with D perhaps matching TRBD1 (6 bases). CDR1 and CDR2 from the germline V gene are SGHRS and YFSETQ. Deletions cut 4 bases from V and 14 bases from J, with 21 bases between. The CDR3 contains 13 residues. The CDR3 protein is CASSPGTTFTGTF. The CDR3 bases are TGCGCCAGCAGCCCCGGGACAACCTTCACCGGGACCTTC.

Many counts were recorded for this clonotype. The V call is TRBV6-1, the J call TRBJ2-7; no definite D call. This CDR3 is built from 16 residues. Germline loops: CDR1 MNHNS, CDR2 SASEGT. V dropped 1 base and J dropped 1 base, with 14 bases sitting between them. CDR3 amino acids: CASSEDHPPPSYEQYF. For the CDR3, the DNA is TGTGCCAGCAGTGAAGACCACCCCCCCCCTTCCTACGAGCAGTACTTC.

This clonotype came up many times. In DNA form, the CDR3 reads TGTGCCAGCAGGGAAACAGGGTCGGCTTACGAGCAGTACTTC. Translated: CASRETGSAYEQYF. The chain combines TRBV28 with TRBJ2-7, with D tentatively TRBD1 (6 bases). The germline V gene has CDR1 MDHEN and CDR2 SYDVKM. Deletions cut 6 bases from V and 4 bases from J, with 16 bases between. This CDR3 is 14 amino acids long.

The chain recombines TRBV5-1 with TRBJ1-1; TRBD1 matches 7 bases. J was trimmed by 3 bases and V by 6 bases; bases with no gene match: 11. The CDR3 extends over 15 amino acids. CDR1 is SGHRS and CDR2 is YFSETQ in the germline V gene. The CDR3 reads CASTSGGSRDTEAFF. CDR3 bases: TGCGCCAGCACCTCAGGGGGGTCCAGGGACACTGAAGCTTTCTTT.

In its sample, this clonotype was seen many times. The gene calls are TRBV12-3 or TRBV12-4 and TRBJ1-2, with a possible D match to TRBD1 (6 bases). The germline V and J ends were trimmed by 1 base and 3 bases, with 18 bases remaining between them. This CDR3 contains 17 residues. CDR3 region: CASSLGPQGRGHYGYTF. In DNA form, the CDR3 reads TGTGCCAGCAGTTTAGGGCCTCAGGGCAGGGGACACTATGGCTACACCTTC.

This clonotype has at least ten counts. The J gene is TRBJ2-1, the V gene TRBV7-9, with D tentatively TRBD2 (7 bases). V dropped 1 base and J dropped 7 bases, with 14 bases sitting between them. The CDR3 has 15 amino acids. Germline CDR1 is SEHNR and CDR2 is FQNEAQ (reference sequence). The CDR3 sequence: CASSLEGGNGNEQFF. The DNA for the CDR3 is TGTGCCAGCAGCTTAGAGGGGGGGAACGGGAATGAGCAGTTCTTC.

This clonotype was observed at least ten times. V and J are TRBV7-3 and TRBJ2-7; 7 positions agree with TRBD2. CDR1 is SGHTA and CDR2 is FQGTGA in the germline V gene. This CDR3 is built from 14 residues. The junction had 4 bases not matched to a gene; V was cut back by 2 bases and J by 3 bases. DNA for the CDR3: TGTGCCAGCAGCTTATCGGGGGGAGACTACGAGCAGTACTTC. It encodes CASSLSGGDYEQYF.